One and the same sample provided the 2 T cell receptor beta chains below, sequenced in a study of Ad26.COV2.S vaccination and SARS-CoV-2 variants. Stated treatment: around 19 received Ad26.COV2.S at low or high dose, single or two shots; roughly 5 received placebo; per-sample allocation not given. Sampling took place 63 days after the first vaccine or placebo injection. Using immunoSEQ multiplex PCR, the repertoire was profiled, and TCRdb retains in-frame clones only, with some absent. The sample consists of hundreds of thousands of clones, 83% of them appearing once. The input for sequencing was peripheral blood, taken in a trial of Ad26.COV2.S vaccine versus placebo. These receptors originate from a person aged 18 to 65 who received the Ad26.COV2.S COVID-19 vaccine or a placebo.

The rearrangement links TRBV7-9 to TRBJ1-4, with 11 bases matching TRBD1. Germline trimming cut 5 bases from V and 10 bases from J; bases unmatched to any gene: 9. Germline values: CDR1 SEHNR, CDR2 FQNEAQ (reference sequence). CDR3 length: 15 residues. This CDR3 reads CASSMDRGLSGKLFF. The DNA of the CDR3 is TGTGCCAGCAGCATGGACAGGGGGCTGTCTGGAAAACTGTTTTTT.

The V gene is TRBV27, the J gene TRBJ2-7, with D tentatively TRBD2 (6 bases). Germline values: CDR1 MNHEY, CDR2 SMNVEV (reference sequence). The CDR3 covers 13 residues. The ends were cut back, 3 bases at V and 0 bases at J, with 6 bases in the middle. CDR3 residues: CASSLGLSYEQYF. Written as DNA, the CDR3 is TGTGCCAGCAGTTTGGGACTCTCCTACGAGCAGTACTTC.